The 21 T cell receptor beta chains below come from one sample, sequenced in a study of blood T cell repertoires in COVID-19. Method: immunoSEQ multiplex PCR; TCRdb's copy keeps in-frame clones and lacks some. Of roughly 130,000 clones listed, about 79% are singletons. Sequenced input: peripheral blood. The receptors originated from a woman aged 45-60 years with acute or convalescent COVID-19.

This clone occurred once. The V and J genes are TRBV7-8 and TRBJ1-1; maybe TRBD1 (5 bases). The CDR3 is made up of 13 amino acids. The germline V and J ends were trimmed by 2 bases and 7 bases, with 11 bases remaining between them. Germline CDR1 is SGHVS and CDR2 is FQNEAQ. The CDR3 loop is CASSLSYRFEAFF. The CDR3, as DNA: TGTGCCAGCAGCTTATCCTACAGGTTTGAAGCTTTCTTT.

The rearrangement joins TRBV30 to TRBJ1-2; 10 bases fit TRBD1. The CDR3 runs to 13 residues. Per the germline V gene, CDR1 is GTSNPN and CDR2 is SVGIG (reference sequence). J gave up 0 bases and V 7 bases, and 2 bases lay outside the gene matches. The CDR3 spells CAFGQGANYGYTF. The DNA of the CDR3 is TGTGCCTTTGGACAGGGGGCTAACTATGGCTACACCTTC.

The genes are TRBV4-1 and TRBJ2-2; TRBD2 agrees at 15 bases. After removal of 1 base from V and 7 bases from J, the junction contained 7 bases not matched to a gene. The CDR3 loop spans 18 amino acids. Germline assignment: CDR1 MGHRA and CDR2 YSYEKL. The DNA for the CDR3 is TGCGCCAGCAGCCAAGGAGGACTAGCGGGGGGGCCGAACGGGGAGCTGTTTTTT. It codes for CASSQGGLAGGPNGELFF.

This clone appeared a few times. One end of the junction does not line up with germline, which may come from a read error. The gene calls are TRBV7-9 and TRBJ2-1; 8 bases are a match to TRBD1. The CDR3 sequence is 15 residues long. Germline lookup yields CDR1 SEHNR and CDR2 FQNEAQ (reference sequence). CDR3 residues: CASSLPGGSNNEQFF. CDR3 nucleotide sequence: TGTGCCAGCAGCTTACCAGGGGGCTCCAACAATGAGCAGTTCTTC.

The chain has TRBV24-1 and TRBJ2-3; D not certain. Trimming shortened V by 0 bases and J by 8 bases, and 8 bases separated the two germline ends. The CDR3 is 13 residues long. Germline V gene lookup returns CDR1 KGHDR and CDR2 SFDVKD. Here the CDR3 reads CATSDLLAGTQYF. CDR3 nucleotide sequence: TGTGCCACCAGTGATTTGCTGGCAGGTACGCAGTATTTT.

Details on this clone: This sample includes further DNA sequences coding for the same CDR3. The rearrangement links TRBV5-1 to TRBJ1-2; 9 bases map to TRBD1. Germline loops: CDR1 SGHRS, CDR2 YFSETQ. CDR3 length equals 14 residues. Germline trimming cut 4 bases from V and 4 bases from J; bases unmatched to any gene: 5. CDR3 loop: CASSLGTGSYGYTF. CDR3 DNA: TGCGCCAGCAGCCTTGGGACAGGGAGCTATGGCTACACCTTC.

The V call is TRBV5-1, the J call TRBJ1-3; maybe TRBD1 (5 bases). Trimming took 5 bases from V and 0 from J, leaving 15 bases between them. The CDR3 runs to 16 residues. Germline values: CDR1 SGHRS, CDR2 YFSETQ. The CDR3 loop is CASSSGTYTSGNTIYF. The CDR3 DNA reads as TGCGCCAGCAGTTCCGGGACTTACACCTCTGGAAACACCATATATTTT.

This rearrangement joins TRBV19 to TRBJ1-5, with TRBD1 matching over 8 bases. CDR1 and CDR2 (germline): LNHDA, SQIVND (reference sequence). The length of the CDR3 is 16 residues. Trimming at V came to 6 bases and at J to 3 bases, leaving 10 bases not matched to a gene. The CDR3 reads CASRDRETSYNQPQHF. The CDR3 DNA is TGTGCCAGTAGGGACAGGGAGACTTCTTACAATCAGCCCCAGCATTTT.

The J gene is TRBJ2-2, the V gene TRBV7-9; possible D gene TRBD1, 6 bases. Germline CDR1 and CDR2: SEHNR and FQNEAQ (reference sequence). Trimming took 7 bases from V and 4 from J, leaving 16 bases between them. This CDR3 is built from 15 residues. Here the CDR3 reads CASNPYRVGTGELFF. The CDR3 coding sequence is TGTGCCAGCAACCCATACAGGGTTGGCACCGGGGAGCTGTTTTTT.

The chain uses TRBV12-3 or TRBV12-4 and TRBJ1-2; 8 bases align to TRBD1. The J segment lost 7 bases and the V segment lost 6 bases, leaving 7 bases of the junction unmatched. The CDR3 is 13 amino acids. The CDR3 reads CASRSQGVGGYTF. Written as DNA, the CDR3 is TGTGCCAGCAGATCACAGGGGGTGGGTGGCTACACCTTC.

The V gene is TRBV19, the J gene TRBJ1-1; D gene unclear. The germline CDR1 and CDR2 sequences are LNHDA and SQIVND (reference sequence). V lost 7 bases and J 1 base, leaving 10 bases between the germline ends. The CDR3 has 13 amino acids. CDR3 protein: CASKTPENTEAFF. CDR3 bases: TGTGCCAGTAAGACACCAGAGAACACTGAAGCTTTCTTT.

The CDR3 coding sequence is TGCAGTGCTCCGGTGAACACTGAAGCTTTCTTT. Translating gives CSAPVNTEAFF. The chain is built from TRBV20-1 and TRBJ1-1; D gene uncertain. The CDR3 has 11 residues. From germline, CDR1 is DFQATT and CDR2 SNEGSKA (reference sequence). Trimming pared 5 bases from V and 0 bases from J, leaving 4 bases between.

This chain's CDR3 is CASRLSEGSEAFF. The CDR3 bases are TGTGCCAGCAGACTAAGCGAGGGCAGTGAAGCTTTCTTT. The chain employs TRBV3-1 (or the pseudogene TRBV3-2) and TRBJ1-1; D is unresolved. V was clipped by 6 bases and J by 7 bases, with 15 bases between them. Germline-derived CDR1 and CDR2 are LGHDT and YNNKEL (reference sequence). CDR3 size: 13 residues.

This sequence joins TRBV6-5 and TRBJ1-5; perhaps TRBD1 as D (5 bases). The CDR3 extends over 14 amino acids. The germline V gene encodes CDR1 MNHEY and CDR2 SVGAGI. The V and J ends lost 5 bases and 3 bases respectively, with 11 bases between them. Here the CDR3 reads CASSRGRNNQPQHF. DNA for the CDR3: TGTGCCAGCAGTAGGGGCAGAAACAATCAGCCCCAGCATTTT.

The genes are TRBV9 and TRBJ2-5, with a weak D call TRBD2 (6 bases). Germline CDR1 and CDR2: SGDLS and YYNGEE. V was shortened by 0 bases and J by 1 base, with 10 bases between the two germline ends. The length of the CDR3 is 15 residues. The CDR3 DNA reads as TGTGCCAGCAGCGTAGCGGGGGTGGGCCAAGAGACCCAGTACTTC. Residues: CASSVAGVGQETQYF.

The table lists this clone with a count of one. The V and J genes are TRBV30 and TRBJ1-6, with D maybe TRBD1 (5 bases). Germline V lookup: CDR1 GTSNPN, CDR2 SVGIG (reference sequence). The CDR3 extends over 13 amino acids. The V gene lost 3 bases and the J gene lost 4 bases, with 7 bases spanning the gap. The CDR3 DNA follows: TGTGCCTGGAGACCAGGGTATAATTCACCCCTCCACTTT. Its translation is CAWRPGYNSPLHF.

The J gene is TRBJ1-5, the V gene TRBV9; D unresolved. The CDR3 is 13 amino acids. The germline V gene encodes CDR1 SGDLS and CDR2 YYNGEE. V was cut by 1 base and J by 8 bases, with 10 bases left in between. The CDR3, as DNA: TGTGCCAGCAGCGTAAACAGCGGAGAGCCCCAGCATTTT. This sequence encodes CASSVNSGEPQHF.

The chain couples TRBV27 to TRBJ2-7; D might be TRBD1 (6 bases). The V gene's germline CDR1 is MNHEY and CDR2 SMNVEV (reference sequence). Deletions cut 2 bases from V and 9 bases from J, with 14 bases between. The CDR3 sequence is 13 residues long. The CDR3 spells CASSLMTGRGQYF. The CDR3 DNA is TGTGCCAGCAGTTTAATGACAGGACGAGGGCAGTACTTC.

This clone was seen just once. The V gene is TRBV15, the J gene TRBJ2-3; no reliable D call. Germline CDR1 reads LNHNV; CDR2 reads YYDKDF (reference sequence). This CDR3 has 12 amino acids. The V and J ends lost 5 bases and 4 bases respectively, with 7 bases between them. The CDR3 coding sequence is TGTGCCACCAGCCTAGTGGCAGATACGCAGTATTTT. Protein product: CATSLVADTQYF.

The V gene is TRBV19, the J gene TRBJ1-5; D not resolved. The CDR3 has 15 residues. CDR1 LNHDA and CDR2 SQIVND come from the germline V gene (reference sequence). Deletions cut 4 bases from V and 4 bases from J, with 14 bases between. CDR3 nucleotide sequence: TGTGCCAGTAGTACTATATTCGACGGGAATCAGCCCCAGCATTTT. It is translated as CASSTIFDGNQPQHF.

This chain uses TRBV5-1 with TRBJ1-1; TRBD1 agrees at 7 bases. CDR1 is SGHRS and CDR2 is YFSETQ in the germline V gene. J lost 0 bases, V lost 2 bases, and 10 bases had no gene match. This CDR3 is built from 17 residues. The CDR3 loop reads CASSFVTGPGVNTEAFF. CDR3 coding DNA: TGCGCCAGCAGCTTTGTGACAGGGCCCGGGGTGAACACTGAAGCTTTCTTT.